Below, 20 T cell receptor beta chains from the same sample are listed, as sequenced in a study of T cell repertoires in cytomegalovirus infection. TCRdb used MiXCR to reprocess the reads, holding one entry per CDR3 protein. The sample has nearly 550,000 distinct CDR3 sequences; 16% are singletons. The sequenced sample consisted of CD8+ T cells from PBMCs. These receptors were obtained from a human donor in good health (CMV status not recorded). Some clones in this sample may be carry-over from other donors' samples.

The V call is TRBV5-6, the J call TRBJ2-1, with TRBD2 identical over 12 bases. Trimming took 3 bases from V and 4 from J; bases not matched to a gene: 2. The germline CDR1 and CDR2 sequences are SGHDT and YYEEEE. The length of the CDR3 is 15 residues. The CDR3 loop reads CASSSSGRGYNEQFF. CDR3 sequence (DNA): TGTGCCAGCAGCTCTAGCGGGAGGGGTTACAATGAGCAGTTCTTC.

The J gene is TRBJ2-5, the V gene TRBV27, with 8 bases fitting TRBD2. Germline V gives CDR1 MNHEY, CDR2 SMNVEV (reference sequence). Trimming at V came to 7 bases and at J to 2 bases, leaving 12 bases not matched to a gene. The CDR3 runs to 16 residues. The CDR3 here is CASIARGGNSQETQYF. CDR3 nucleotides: TGTGCCAGCATCGCTCGGGGGGGAAACTCACAAGAGACCCAGTACTTC.

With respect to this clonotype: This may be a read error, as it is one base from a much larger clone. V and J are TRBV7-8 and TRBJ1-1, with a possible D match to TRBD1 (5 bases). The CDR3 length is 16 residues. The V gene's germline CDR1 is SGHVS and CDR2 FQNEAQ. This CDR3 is CASSTATERANTVAFF. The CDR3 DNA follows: TGTGCCAGCAGCACCGCGACAGAGAGAGCGAACACTGTAGCTTTCTTT.

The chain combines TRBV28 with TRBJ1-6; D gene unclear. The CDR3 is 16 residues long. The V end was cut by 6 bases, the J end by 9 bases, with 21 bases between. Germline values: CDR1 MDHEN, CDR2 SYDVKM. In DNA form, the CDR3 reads TGTGCCAGCAGCTCCCCGCTGAGCCCCGGGCGTTCACCCCTCCACTTT. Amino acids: CASSSPLSPGRSPLHF.

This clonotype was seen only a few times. CDR3 protein: CASRISPGNSGRRNEQFF. For the CDR3, the DNA is TGCGCCAGCAGAATCTCCCCGGGCAATAGCGGGAGAAGAAATGAGCAGTTCTTC. The J gene is TRBJ2-1, the V gene TRBV5-1; the match to TRBD2 covers 9 bases. After removal of 5 bases from V and 7 bases from J, the junction contained 19 bases not matched to a gene. This CDR3 is 18 amino acids long. The V gene's germline CDR1 is SGHRS and CDR2 YFSETQ.

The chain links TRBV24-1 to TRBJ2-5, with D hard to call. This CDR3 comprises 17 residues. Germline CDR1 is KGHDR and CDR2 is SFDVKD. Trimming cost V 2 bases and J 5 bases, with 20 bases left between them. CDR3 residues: CATSDSTKGPVLETQYF. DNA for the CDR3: TGTGCCACCAGTGATTCGACAAAGGGCCCTGTATTGGAGACCCAGTACTTC.

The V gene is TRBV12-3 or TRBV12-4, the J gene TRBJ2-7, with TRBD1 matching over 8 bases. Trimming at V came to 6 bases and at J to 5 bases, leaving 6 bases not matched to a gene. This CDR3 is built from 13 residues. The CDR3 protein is CASSPDRAHEQYF. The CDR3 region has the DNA TGTGCCAGCAGCCCGGACAGGGCCCACGAGCAGTACTTC.

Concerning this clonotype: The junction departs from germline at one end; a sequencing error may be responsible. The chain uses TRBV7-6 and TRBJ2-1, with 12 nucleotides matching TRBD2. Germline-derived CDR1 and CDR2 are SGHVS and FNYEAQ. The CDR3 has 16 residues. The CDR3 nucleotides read TGTGCCAGCAGCTTGACTAGCGGGGGCATATACAATGAGCAGTTTTTC. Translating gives CASSLTSGGIYNEQFF.

The CDR3 nucleotides read TGTGCCAGCGGAATAACAGGGGAAATGGAGACCCAGTACTTC. It is translated as CASGITGEMETQYF. The V gene is TRBV6-1, the J gene TRBJ2-5, with 7 bases that match TRBD1. The CDR3 totals 14 residues. V was pared by 8 bases and J by 5 bases, with 11 bases of the junction left unmatched. Germline V lookup: CDR1 MNHNS, CDR2 SASEGT.

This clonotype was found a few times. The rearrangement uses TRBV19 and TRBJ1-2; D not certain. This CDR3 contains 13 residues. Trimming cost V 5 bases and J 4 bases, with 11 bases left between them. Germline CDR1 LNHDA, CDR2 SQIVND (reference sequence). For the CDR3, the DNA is TGTGCCAGTAGTCTCGGGCCGCCCTATGGCTACACCTTC. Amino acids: CASSLGPPYGYTF.

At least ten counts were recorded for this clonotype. The CDR3 coding sequence is TGTGCCAGCAGCGGGGCAGGATCCTCCTACGAGCAGTACTTC. Amino acid sequence: CASSGAGSSYEQYF. V is TRBV14 and J is TRBJ2-7; possible D gene TRBD1, 5 bases. Germline V gives CDR1 SGHDN, CDR2 FVKESK. The CDR3 is 14 amino acids. Trimming cost V 5 bases and J 0 bases, with 11 bases left between them. Combining the CDR3 with reference TRBV14 and TRBJ2-7 gives the whole variable domain EAGVTQFPSHSVIEKGQTVTLRCDPISGHDNLYWYRRVMGKEIKFLLHFVKESKQDESGMPNNRFLAERTGGTYSTLKVQPAELEDSGVYFCASSGAGSSYEQYFGPGTRLTVT.

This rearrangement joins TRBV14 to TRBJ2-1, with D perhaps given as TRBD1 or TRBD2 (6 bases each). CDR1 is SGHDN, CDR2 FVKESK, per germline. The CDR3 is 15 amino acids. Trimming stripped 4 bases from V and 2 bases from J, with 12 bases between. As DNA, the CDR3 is TGTGCCAGCAGCCCCTTGGAGGGGGCCTACAATGAGCAGTTCTTC. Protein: CASSPLEGAYNEQFF.

In DNA form, the CDR3 reads TGTGCCAGCAGCCAAGATGGGCGGGACAGGGACGAGCAGTACTTC. Its translation is CASSQDGRDRDEQYF. The chain employs TRBV3-1 and TRBJ2-7; the match to TRBD1 covers 9 bases. The CDR3 covers 15 residues. CDR1 and CDR2 (germline): LGHDT, YNNKEL (reference sequence). V shed 0 bases and J 5 bases; nucleotides not matched to a gene: 5.

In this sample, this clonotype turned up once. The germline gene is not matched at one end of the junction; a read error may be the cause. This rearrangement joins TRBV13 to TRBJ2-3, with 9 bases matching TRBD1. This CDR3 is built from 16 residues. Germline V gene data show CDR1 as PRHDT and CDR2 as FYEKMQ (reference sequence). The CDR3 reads CASTELGQGNTDTQYF. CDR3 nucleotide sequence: TGTGCAAGCACCGAATTGGGACAGGGAAACACAGATACGCAGTATTTT.

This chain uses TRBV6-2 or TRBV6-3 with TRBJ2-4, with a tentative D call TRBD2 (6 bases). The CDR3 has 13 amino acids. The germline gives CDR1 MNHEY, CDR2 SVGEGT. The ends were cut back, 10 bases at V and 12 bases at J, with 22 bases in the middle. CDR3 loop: CATNDTPGRNQYF. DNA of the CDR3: TGTGCCACCAATGACACTCCAGGGAGGAATCAGTACTTC.

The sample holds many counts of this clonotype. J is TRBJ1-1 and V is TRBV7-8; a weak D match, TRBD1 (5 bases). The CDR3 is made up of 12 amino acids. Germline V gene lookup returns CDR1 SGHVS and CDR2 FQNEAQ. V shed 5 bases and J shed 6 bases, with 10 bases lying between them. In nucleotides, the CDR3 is TGTGCCAGCAGCCCAGGGTCCCCTGAAGCTTTCTTT. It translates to CASSPGSPEAFF.

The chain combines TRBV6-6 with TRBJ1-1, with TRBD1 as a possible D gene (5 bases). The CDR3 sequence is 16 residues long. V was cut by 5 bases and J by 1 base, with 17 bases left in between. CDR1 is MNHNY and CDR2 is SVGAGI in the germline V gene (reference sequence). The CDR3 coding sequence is TGTGCCAGCAGTACCCACTATCGGGGCTCGAACACTGAAGCTTTCTTT. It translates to CASSTHYRGSNTEAFF.

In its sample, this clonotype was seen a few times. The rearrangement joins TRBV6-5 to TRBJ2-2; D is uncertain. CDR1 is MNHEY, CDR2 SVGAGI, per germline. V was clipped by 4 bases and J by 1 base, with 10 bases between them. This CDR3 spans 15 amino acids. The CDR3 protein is CASSSDPENTGELFF. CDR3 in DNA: TGTGCCAGCAGTTCTGACCCGGAGAACACCGGGGAGCTGTTTTTT.

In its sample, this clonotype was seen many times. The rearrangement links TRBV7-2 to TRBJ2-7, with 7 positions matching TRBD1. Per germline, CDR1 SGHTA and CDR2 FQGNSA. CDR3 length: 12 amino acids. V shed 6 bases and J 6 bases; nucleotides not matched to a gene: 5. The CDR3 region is CASSPTGSEQYF. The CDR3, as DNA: TGTGCCAGCAGTCCGACAGGGTCCGAGCAGTACTTC.

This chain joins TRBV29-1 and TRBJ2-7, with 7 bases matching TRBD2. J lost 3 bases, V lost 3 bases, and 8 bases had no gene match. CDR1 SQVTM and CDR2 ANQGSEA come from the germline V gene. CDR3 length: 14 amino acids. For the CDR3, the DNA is TGCAGCGTTGAGTGGATCGGGACTAACTACGAGCAGTACTTC. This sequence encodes CSVEWIGTNYEQYF.